The 17 T cell receptor beta chains given below trace back to one sample, sequenced in a study of identical twins. In TCRdb, the 5' RACE reads were re-called with MiXCR into one record per CDR3 protein. This table has about 690,000 distinct CDR3 sequences, around 5.7% appearing once. Sequenced sample: naive T cells sorted from blood. These receptor sequences come from a man younger than 30 in good health.

This clonotype was observed many times. V is TRBV5-1 and J is TRBJ2-7; D might be TRBD1 or TRBD2, each matching 5 bases. V lost 0 bases and J 3 bases, leaving 16 bases between the germline ends. Looked up from germline, CDR1 is SGHRS and CDR2 is YFSETQ. The CDR3 loop spans 16 amino acids. CDR3 in DNA: TGCGCCAGCAGCTTGGCCTCGGGGACGGAGATCTACGAGCAGTACGTC. The encoded protein is CASSLASGTEIYEQYV.

This clonotype has a count of ten or more. V is TRBV6-5 and J is TRBJ2-1; the D is unclear. The germline V gene has CDR1 MNHEY and CDR2 SVGAGI. The CDR3 loop spans 16 amino acids. The V gene lost 0 bases and the J gene lost 1 base, with 10 bases spanning the gap. CDR3 sequence (DNA): TGTGCCAGCAGTTACTCGTTGGGGTTATCCTACAATGAGCAGTTCTTC. Translating gives CASSYSLGLSYNEQFF.

This clonotype was counted only a few times. The rearrangement uses TRBV30 and TRBJ2-7; weak D call: TRBD1 (5 bases). Germline V gives CDR1 GTSNPN, CDR2 SVGIG (reference sequence). The CDR3 length is 15 residues. Trimming removed 4 bases at V and 3 bases at J, with 19 bases between. CDR3 sequence: CAWIPLGGQGYEQYF. For the CDR3, the DNA is TGTGCCTGGATTCCTCTTGGTGGGCAGGGCTACGAGCAGTACTTC.

The chain recombines TRBV7-6 with TRBJ2-3, with 14 bases that match TRBD2. Germline CDR1 reads SGHVS; CDR2 reads FNYEAQ. The junction had 13 bases not matched to a gene; V was cut back by 4 bases and J by 4 bases. The CDR3 covers 19 residues. CDR3 sequence reads: CASSSTSGRAGFRADTQYF. CDR3 in DNA: TGTGCCAGCAGCTCGACTAGCGGGAGGGCCGGCTTTCGGGCAGATACGCAGTATTTT.

The sample holds many counts of this clonotype. This rearrangement joins TRBV19 to TRBJ2-1; D not resolved. The CDR3 spans 11 residues. V shed 9 bases and J shed 3 bases, with 6 bases lying between them. CDR1 LNHDA and CDR2 SQIVND come from the germline V gene (reference sequence). This chain's CDR3 is CASGYYNEQFF. CDR3 nucleotide sequence: TGTGCCAGCGGGTACTACAATGAGCAGTTCTTC.

In its sample, this clonotype was seen many times. The chain recombines TRBV10-3 with TRBJ2-1; no firm D call. The CDR3 consists of 15 residues. The V gene lost 1 base and the J gene lost 9 bases, with 16 bases spanning the gap. The germline CDR1 and CDR2 sequences are ENHRY and SYGVKD. This CDR3 is CAISELESHWVEQFF. In DNA form, the CDR3 reads TGTGCCATCAGTGAGTTGGAGAGCCATTGGGTTGAGCAGTTCTTC.

In this sample, this clonotype turned up a few times. CDR3 amino acids: CASSLLEDEQFF. CDR3 nucleotides: TGTGCCAGCAGCTTATTAGAAGATGAGCAGTTCTTC. This chain joins TRBV7-2 and TRBJ2-1; no clear D gene. Germline CDR1 and CDR2: SGHTA and FQGNSA. V lost 2 bases, J lost 8 bases, and 7 bases lay in between. The CDR3 contains 12 residues.

Many counts were recorded for this clonotype. The V and J genes are TRBV6-1 and TRBJ1-5, with 8 bases fitting TRBD1. The germline V gene has CDR1 MNHNS and CDR2 SASEGT. Trimming at V came to 6 bases and at J to 6 bases, leaving 7 bases not matched to a gene. This CDR3 is 14 amino acids long. CDR3 loop: CASSKGQGSQPQHF. CDR3 sequence (DNA): TGTGCCAGCAGCAAAGGACAGGGCAGTCAGCCCCAGCATTTT.

This clonotype was seen many times. The chain uses TRBV24-1 and TRBJ2-7, with 12 bases aligning to TRBD2. The CDR3 runs to 16 residues. The V gene end was trimmed by 4 bases and the J gene end by 4 bases; junction bases not matched to a gene: 7. Looked up from germline, CDR1 is KGHDR and CDR2 is SFDVKD. CDR3 loop: CATSESGTSGRYEQYF. For the CDR3, the DNA is TGTGCCACCAGTGAGTCCGGGACTAGCGGGCGGTACGAGCAGTACTTC.

V and J are TRBV21-1 and TRBJ2-6; TRBD1 reflects the table's D call only, with no check against the DNA. TRBV21-1 is shown as a pseudogene. This CDR3 region has 19 residues. The CDR3 DNA sequence: TGTGCCAGCGTCAACAGGAGAGGCGAGGGGAGCTCTGGGGCCAACGTCCTGACTTTC. Residues: CASVNRRGEGSSGANVLTF.

The CDR3 DNA reads TGCGCCAGCAGCCAAGTTGGGCAGGGGAAAACCGGGGAGCTGTTTTTT. This translates into CASSQVGQGKTGELFF. V and J are TRBV4-1 and TRBJ2-2, with D perhaps matching TRBD1 (6 bases). Trimming took off 1 base at V and 5 bases at J, with 14 bases between the two ends. Germline V gene sequence: CDR1 MGHRA, CDR2 YSYEKL. The CDR3 runs to 16 residues.

As for this clonotype: At one end the junction does not follow the germline gene, possibly because of a read error. The V and J genes are TRBV29-1 and TRBJ2-1; 12 bases fit TRBD2. There are 14 residues in the CDR3. The germline V gene has CDR1 SQVTM and CDR2 ANQGSEA. CDR3 bases: TGCAGCGGAACTGAGGCTAGCGGGAGGGCCCCTTTGATTTTC. As protein: CSGTEASGRAPLIF.

This clonotype was counted a few times. The chain couples TRBV6-1 to TRBJ1-5; unclear D gene. Per the germline V gene, CDR1 is MNHNS and CDR2 is SASEGT. This CDR3 spans 12 amino acids. Trimming pared 6 bases from V and 7 bases from J, leaving 10 bases between. The CDR3 reads CASREVGQPQHF. The CDR3 DNA reads as TGTGCCAGCAGGGAGGTGGGACAGCCCCAGCATTTT.

This clonotype was detected many times. The chain uses TRBV10-3 and TRBJ2-2, with 11 bases lining up with TRBD1. J gave up 6 bases and V 6 bases, and 9 bases lay outside the gene matches. This CDR3 has 16 residues. The germline gives CDR1 ENHRY, CDR2 SYGVKD. The CDR3, as DNA: TGTGCCATCAGGGACGGACAGGGGGCGGCCGCCGGGGAGCTGTTTTTT. Residues: CAIRDGQGAAAGELFF.

This clonotype has a count of ten or more. The genes are TRBV29-1 and TRBJ2-7, with D perhaps matching TRBD2 (6 bases). The CDR3 runs 11 residues. Trimming took 6 bases from V and 4 from J, leaving 10 bases between them. CDR1 is SQVTM, CDR2 ANQGSEA, per germline. CDR3 sequence reads: CSVEGVYEQYF. The CDR3 DNA reads TGCAGCGTGGAGGGTGTTTACGAGCAGTACTTC.

This chain joins TRBV15 and TRBJ1-5; maybe TRBD1 (6 bases). The CDR3 spans 15 residues. The V gene's germline CDR1 is LNHNV and CDR2 YYDKDF (reference sequence). V was trimmed by 5 bases and J by 2 bases, leaving 13 bases between them. CDR3 loop: CATSLERQGNQPQHF. The DNA for the CDR3 is TGTGCCACCAGCTTAGAAAGACAGGGCAATCAGCCCCAGCATTTT.

This clonotype was seen ten or more times. The V gene is TRBV25-1, the J gene TRBJ2-1; TRBD2 matches at 12 bases. Germline V CDR1 and CDR2: MGHDK, SYGVNS. Trimming cost V 0 bases and J 7 bases; bases outside gene matches: 4. The CDR3 is 16 amino acids. CDR3 coding DNA: TGTGCCAGCAGTGAATACGCTAGCGGGAGGGCAAATGAGCAGTTCTTC. Translation: CASSEYASGRANEQFF.